The 25 T cell receptor beta chains below come from one sample, sequenced in a study of cytomegalovirus exposure and HLA in healthy donors. The repertoire was sequenced with immunoSEQ multiplex PCR; TCRdb's copy has only in-frame clones and lacks some. The sample records tens of thousands of clones, 92% being singletons. The sample comprised PBMCs. The receptors were gathered from a man between 18 and 29 years old in good health and CMV-seronegative.

The rearrangement links TRBV19 to TRBJ1-1; D ambiguous. Germline CDR1 LNHDA, CDR2 SQIVND (reference sequence). Trimming took off 3 bases at V and 10 bases at J, with 15 bases between the two ends. This CDR3 region has 13 residues. The CDR3 DNA follows: TGTGCCAGTAGTATTACGGCGGCGCCGGGAGCTTTCTTT. Translating it yields CASSITAAPGAFF.

The chain couples TRBV6-5 to TRBJ2-1, with 13 bases lining up with TRBD2. In germline, CDR1 is MNHEY, CDR2 SVGAGI. J was trimmed by 4 bases and V by 6 bases; bases with no gene match: 3. The CDR3 spans 15 residues. The CDR3 loop is CASRRTSGGYNEQFF. CDR3 nucleotides: TGTGCCAGCAGAAGGACTAGCGGGGGATACAATGAGCAGTTCTTC.

The genes are TRBV4-3 and TRBJ1-1; 10 nucleotides agree with TRBD1. This CDR3 spans 16 amino acids. Germline V gene sequence: CDR1 LGHNA, CDR2 YSLEER. Losses at the gene ends were 4 bases for V and 1 base for J; bases not matched to a gene: 6. CDR3 sequence (DNA): TGCGCCAGCAGCCTCTCGGACAGGGGGTGGAACACTGAAGCTTTCTTT. Encoded protein: CASSLSDRGWNTEAFF.

The chain recombines TRBV25-1 with TRBJ1-1; D is possibly TRBD1 (6 bases). Trimming shortened V by 3 bases and J by 3 bases, and 14 bases separated the two germline ends. This CDR3 is built from 15 residues. The V gene's germline CDR1 is MGHDK and CDR2 SYGVNS. CDR3 nucleotides: TGTGCCAGCAGTGATCAACAGGGTGCGTACACTGAAGCTTTCTTT. This codes for CASSDQQGAYTEAFF.

This chain uses TRBV28 with TRBJ1-4, with D hard to call. Germline V gene data show CDR1 as MDHEN and CDR2 as SYDVKM. The V and J ends lost 8 bases and 8 bases respectively, with 6 bases between them. The CDR3 loop spans 10 amino acids. The CDR3 bases are TGTGCCAGCGGCCGCGAAAAACTGTTTTTT. The encoded protein is CASGREKLFF.

The rearrangement uses TRBV19 and TRBJ2-2; D perhaps matches TRBD2 (6 bases). V lost 7 bases and J 2 bases, leaving 14 bases between the germline ends. The CDR3 has 15 amino acids. From germline, CDR1 is LNHDA and CDR2 SQIVND (reference sequence). CDR3 sequence reads: CASTPGTSNTGELFF. CDR3 DNA: TGTGCCAGTACCCCCGGGACTTCTAACACCGGGGAGCTGTTTTTT.

The rearrangement joins TRBV5-4 to TRBJ2-7; TRBD2 is a possible D gene (6 bases). The V gene's germline CDR1 is SGHNT and CDR2 YYREEE (reference sequence). CDR3 length: 14 amino acids. V lost 4 bases and J lost 3, with 14 bases in between. The CDR3 loop is CASSPGTALYEQYF. The CDR3 DNA is TGTGCCAGCAGCCCCGGGACTGCTCTCTACGAGCAGTACTTC.

The rearrangement uses TRBV6-6 and TRBJ2-1, with 14 nucleotides matching TRBD2. The CDR3 extends over 14 amino acids. The germline gives CDR1 MNHNY, CDR2 SVGAGI (reference sequence). J lost 8 bases, V lost 6 bases, and 3 bases had no gene match. The CDR3 coding sequence is TGTGCCAGCAGGGGACTAGCGGGAGATCATGAGCAGTTCTTC. Protein sequence: CASRGLAGDHEQFF.

The chain employs TRBV5-1 and TRBJ1-1; TRBD1 aligns across 10 bases. Trimming cost V 1 base and J 6 bases; bases outside gene matches: 9. The CDR3 consists of 16 residues. Looked up from germline, CDR1 is SGHRS and CDR2 is YFSETQ. CDR3 sequence reads: CASSLSTRDRGSEAFF. The CDR3 DNA reads TGCGCCAGCAGCTTGAGTACTCGGGACAGGGGTTCTGAAGCTTTCTTT.

V usage is TRBV12-5 and J usage is TRBJ2-1; D not certain. Trimming cost V 3 bases and J 4 bases, with 13 bases left between them. In germline, CDR1 is LGHNT, CDR2 FRNRAP. CDR3 length: 15 amino acids. Here the CDR3 reads CASGFSPTPYNEQFF. The CDR3 region has the DNA TGTGCTAGTGGTTTTAGCCCCACGCCTTACAATGAGCAGTTCTTC. Based on the CDR3 plus reference TRBV12-5 and TRBJ2-1, the full variable domain is DARVTQTPRHKVTEMGQEVTMRCQPILGHNTVFWYRQTMMQGLELLAYFRNRAPLDDSGMPKDRFSAEMPDATLATLKIQPSEPRDSAVYFCASGFSPTPYNEQFFGPGTRLTVL.

The chain links TRBV15 to TRBJ2-1; maybe TRBD1 (6 bases). V lost 0 bases and J 5 bases, leaving 11 bases between the germline ends. The CDR3 totals 15 residues. The germline CDR1 and CDR2 sequences are LNHNV and YYDKDF (reference sequence). DNA for the CDR3: TGTGCCACCAGCAGAGAGGACAGAAAGAACAATGAGCAGTTCTTC. Protein product: CATSREDRKNNEQFF.

On this clone: One junction end does not reproduce the germline sequence, and a read error may be involved. Additional DNA sequences in this sample encode the identical CDR3. This sequence joins TRBV2 and TRBJ2-3, with D possibly being TRBD1 (5 bases). Germline V gene sequence: CDR1 SNHLY, CDR2 FYNNEI. The CDR3 is made up of 14 amino acids. This chain's CDR3 is CASSSLGATDTQYF. CDR3 nucleotide sequence: TGTGCCAGCAGTTCCTTAGGGGCCACAGATACGCAATATTTT.

The V gene is TRBV20-1, the J gene TRBJ1-1; D is ambiguous. This CDR3 has 11 amino acids. V was shortened by 3 bases and J by 1 base, with 3 bases between the two germline ends. Per germline, CDR1 DFQATT and CDR2 SNEGSKA (reference sequence). CDR3 protein: CSASQNTEAFF. The CDR3 DNA sequence: TGCAGTGCTAGTCAGAACACTGAAGCTTTCTTT.

The V and J genes are TRBV27 and TRBJ2-5, with a tentative D call TRBD1 (6 bases). Germline CDR1 and CDR2: MNHEY and SMNVEV (reference sequence). The CDR3 is 11 amino acids. For the CDR3, the DNA is TGTGCGGCAGGGGTTTTTAAGACCCAGTACTTC. Amino acids: CAAGVFKTQYF.

The chain has TRBV7-9 and TRBJ2-3; D remains unclear. There are 14 residues in the CDR3. The V gene's germline CDR1 is SEHNR and CDR2 FQNEAQ (reference sequence). V dropped 4 bases and J dropped 0 bases, with 8 bases sitting between them. CDR3 loop: CASSSTRSTDTQYF. The CDR3 DNA sequence: TGTGCCAGCAGCTCGACACGTAGCACAGATACGCAGTATTTT.

The gene calls are TRBV7-3 and TRBJ2-7; TRBD1 matches 7 bases. Germline values: CDR1 SGHTA, CDR2 FQGTGA. J was trimmed by 6 bases and V by 1 base; bases with no gene match: 3. This CDR3 region has 13 residues. CDR3 sequence reads: CASSLMAGGEQYF. CDR3 nucleotides: TGTGCCAGCAGCTTAATGGCAGGGGGCGAGCAGTACTTC.

This chain joins TRBV5-1 and TRBJ2-5; a possible D gene is TRBD2 (6 bases). CDR1 and CDR2 (germline): SGHRS, YFSETQ. The ends were cut back, 3 bases at V and 1 base at J, with 10 bases in the middle. CDR3 length: 14 residues. CDR3 in DNA: TGCGCCAGCAGCTCAGCGGGCGTCCAAGAGACCCAGTACTTC. It is translated as CASSSAGVQETQYF.

The V call is TRBV9, the J call TRBJ2-7, with a tentative D call TRBD1 (5 bases). CDR1 is SGDLS, CDR2 YYNGEE, per germline. Trimming pared 3 bases from V and 0 bases from J, leaving 7 bases between. The CDR3 length is 13 residues. CDR3 coding DNA: TGTGCCAGCAGCGGAACAGGCTCCTACGAGCAGTACTTC. Translated, it gives CASSGTGSYEQYF.

The rearrangement joins TRBV5-1 to TRBJ1-2; no reliable D call. The germline CDR1 and CDR2 sequences are SGHRS and YFSETQ. The V end was cut by 4 bases, the J end by 0 bases, with 13 bases between. The CDR3 spans 15 residues. CDR3 residues: CASSQEGSTNYGYTF. The CDR3 DNA reads TGCGCCAGCAGCCAGGAAGGCAGTACTAACTATGGCTACACCTTC. The whole variable domain, filled in from reference TRBV5-1 and TRBJ1-2, reads KAGVTQTPRYLIKTRGQQVTLSCSPISGHRSVSWYQQTPGQGLQFLFEYFSETQRNKGNFPGRFSGRQFSNSRSEMNVSTLELGDSALYLCASSQEGSTNYGYTFGSGTRLTVV.

This clone showed up just once. The genes are TRBV2 and TRBJ2-7; TRBD2 matches at 10 bases. Looked up from germline, CDR1 is SNHLY and CDR2 is FYNNEI. The CDR3 consists of 14 residues. V was clipped by 2 bases and J by 7 bases; unmatched bases: 5. CDR3 DNA sequence: TGTGCCAGCAGTGAATTTCTAGCGGGAGCTGAGCAGTACTTC. It translates to CASSEFLAGAEQYF. Full variable domain (missing parts from reference TRBV2 and TRBJ2-7): EPEVTQTPSHQVTQMGQEVILRCVPISNHLYFYWYRQILGQKVEFLVSFYNNEISEKSEIFDDQFSVERPDGSNFTLKIRSTKLEDSAMYFCASSEFLAGAEQYFGPGTRLTVT.

The chain employs TRBV6-5 and TRBJ1-2; D not certain. CDR3 size: 14 residues. With 3 bases removed from V and 0 bases from J, the gap between germline ends came to 8 bases. Germline assignment: CDR1 MNHEY and CDR2 SVGAGI. CDR3 nucleotide sequence: TGTGCCAGCAGTTATGGAACAGCTAACTATGGCTACACCTTC. This encodes CASSYGTANYGYTF.

The chain uses TRBV6-4 and TRBJ1-2; D gene ambiguous. In germline, CDR1 is MRHNA, CDR2 SNTAGT. CDR3 length: 15 amino acids. The V gene lost 2 bases and the J gene lost 6 bases, with 16 bases spanning the gap. DNA of the CDR3: TGTGCCAGCAGTGACGCCGGCAGACCGGCGGATGGCTACACCTTC. Protein sequence: CASSDAGRPADGYTF.

The chain couples TRBV29-1 to TRBJ1-3; perhaps TRBD1 as D (5 bases). The CDR3 has 11 amino acids. Trimming removed 3 bases from V and 8 bases from J, with 8 bases in between. Germline-derived CDR1 and CDR2 are SQVTM and ANQGSEA. The DNA for the CDR3 is TGCAGCGTTGACAGGGCAGACACCATATATTTT. This encodes CSVDRADTIYF.

This chain joins TRBV11-2 and TRBJ2-7; 8 bases agree with TRBD2. Germline V lookup: CDR1 SGHAT, CDR2 FQNNGV. The V and J ends lost 1 base and 3 bases, in that order; junction bases with no gene match: 8. The CDR3 contains 16 residues. In nucleotides, the CDR3 is TGTGCCAGCAGCTTAGTCTCGGGACTAGGGGGCTACGAGCAGTACTTC. Protein product: CASSLVSGLGGYEQYF.

This clone was found once. The chain recombines TRBV5-1 with TRBJ1-1; weak D call: TRBD1 (5 bases). Trimming shortened V by 1 base and J by 2 bases, and 12 bases separated the two germline ends. In germline, CDR1 is SGHRS, CDR2 YFSETQ. The CDR3 extends over 15 amino acids. CDR3 sequence: CASSLLGARNTEAFF. CDR3 coding DNA: TGCGCCAGCAGCTTGTTAGGGGCCCGAAACACTGAAGCTTTCTTT.